Listed below are T cell receptor beta chains from one sample, sequenced in a study of blood T cell repertoires in COVID-19. Assay: immunoSEQ multiplex PCR; the TCRdb copy retains only in-frame clones and omits some. The table includes a few hundred thousand clones, around 85% detected once. Sequenced input: peripheral blood. Source of these receptors: a human donor in a cohort sampled during active COVID-19. CDR3s include the opening cysteine and the closing phenylalanine or tryptophan. Fields, in order: J gene, D gene, V gene, clone size, CDR3 protein, CDR3 DNA. The D gene is left open where the match is weak. Clone size is given for some rows only: seen once, a few or many times, or a class if the clone is expanded.

j_call: TRBJ2-3; d_call: -; v_call: TRBV7-2; clone_size: -; cdr3_aa: CASSQDWGLGTDTQYF; cdr3_nt: TGTGCCAGCAGCCAAGACTGGGGCTTAGGAACAGATACGCAGTATTTT
j_call: TRBJ2-7; d_call: TRBD2; v_call: TRBV7-6; clone_size: -; cdr3_aa: CASSFREESYEQYF; cdr3_nt: TGTGCCAGCAGCTTCCGGGAGGAATCCTACGAGCAGTACTTC
j_call: TRBJ1-1; d_call: -; v_call: TRBV2; clone_size: -; cdr3_aa: CASSGMEGNTEAFF; cdr3_nt: TGTGCCAGCAGCGGGATGGAGGGGAACACTGAAGCTTTCTTT
j_call: TRBJ2-7; d_call: TRBD1; v_call: TRBV27; clone_size: -; cdr3_aa: CASRSLGTGLSSYEQYF; cdr3_nt: TGTGCCAGCAGATCCCTCGGGACAGGGTTGAGCTCCTACGAGCAGTACTTC
j_call: TRBJ2-7; d_call: TRBD1; v_call: TRBV19; clone_size: -; cdr3_aa: CASRRAGGSYEQYF; cdr3_nt: TGTGCCAGTAGAAGAGCAGGGGGCTCCTACGAGCAGTACTTC
j_call: TRBJ2-1; d_call: -; v_call: TRBV20-1; clone_size: -; cdr3_aa: CSASSVTKNYNEQFF; cdr3_nt: TGCAGTGCTAGTAGTGTTACTAAAAACTACAATGAGCAGTTCTTC
j_call: TRBJ1-6; d_call: -; v_call: TRBV3-1/TRBV3-2; clone_size: once; cdr3_aa: CASSQDSSPLHF; cdr3_nt: TGTGCCAGCAGCCAAGATAGCTCACCCCTCCACTTT
j_call: TRBJ2-7; d_call: TRBD1; v_call: TRBV24-1; clone_size: once; cdr3_aa: CATSGVTGATYEQYF; cdr3_nt: TGTGCCACCAGTGGGGTGACAGGGGCCACCTACGAGCAGTACTTC
j_call: TRBJ2-2; d_call: TRBD2; v_call: TRBV24-1; clone_size: once; cdr3_aa: CATSDLRGGMGGELFF; cdr3_nt: TGTGCCACCAGTGATTTGCGCGGGGGGATGGGCGGGGAGCTGTTTTTT
j_call: TRBJ1-5; d_call: TRBD1; v_call: TRBV25-1; clone_size: -; cdr3_aa: CASSATGATGQPQHF; cdr3_nt: TGTGCCAGCAGTGCAACAGGGGCGACGGGTCAGCCCCAGCATTTT
j_call: TRBJ1-2; d_call: -; v_call: TRBV5-1; clone_size: once; cdr3_aa: CASSSTEYGYTF; cdr3_nt: TGCGCCAGCAGCTCCACCGAGTATGGCTACACCTTC
j_call: TRBJ2-1; d_call: TRBD1; v_call: TRBV4-1; clone_size: -; cdr3_aa: CASSQEKQGGADNEQFF; cdr3_nt: TGCGCCAGCAGCCAAGAAAAACAGGGGGGCGCAGACAATGAGCAGTTCTTC
j_call: TRBJ2-1; d_call: TRBD2; v_call: TRBV27; clone_size: -; cdr3_aa: CASRTRTSGYNEQFF; cdr3_nt: TGTGCCAGCAGGACCCGGACTAGCGGGTACAATGAGCAGTTCTTC
j_call: TRBJ2-3; d_call: TRBD2; v_call: TRBV19; clone_size: -; cdr3_aa: CASKFGGGQDTQYF; cdr3_nt: TGTGCCAGTAAATTCGGGGGGGGCCAGGATACGCAGTATTTT
j_call: TRBJ1-2; d_call: TRBD1; v_call: TRBV9; clone_size: -; cdr3_aa: CASSAWTGNNYGYTF; cdr3_nt: TGTGCCAGCAGCGCGTGGACAGGGAATAACTATGGCTACACCTTC
j_call: TRBJ1-6; d_call: -; v_call: TRBV4-2; clone_size: -; cdr3_aa: CASSQERGNSPLHF; cdr3_nt: TGTGCCAGCAGCCAAGAAAGGGGGAATTCACCCCTCCACTTT
j_call: TRBJ2-1; d_call: TRBD1; v_call: TRBV7-9; clone_size: -; cdr3_aa: CASSGQGANEQFF; cdr3_nt: TGTGCCAGCAGCGGACAGGGGGCCAATGAGCAGTTCTTC
j_call: TRBJ1-2; d_call: TRBD1; v_call: TRBV7-9; clone_size: -; cdr3_aa: CASSQGADDGYTF; cdr3_nt: TGTGCCAGCAGCCAGGGGGCCGACGATGGCTACACCTTC
j_call: TRBJ2-5; d_call: -; v_call: TRBV7-9; clone_size: -; cdr3_aa: CASSFSGGVETQYF; cdr3_nt: TGTGCCAGCAGCTTCTCTGGGGGCGTCGAGACCCAGTACTTC
j_call: TRBJ1-6; d_call: TRBD1; v_call: TRBV14; clone_size: -; cdr3_aa: CASSGQGARNSPLHF; cdr3_nt: TGTGCCAGCAGCGGACAGGGGGCTCGCAATTCACCCCTCCACTTT
j_call: TRBJ1-1; d_call: -; v_call: TRBV7-6; clone_size: -; cdr3_aa: CASSPQTGFFGMNTEAFF; cdr3_nt: TGTGCCAGCAGCCCTCAGACGGGGTTTTTTGGGATGAACACTGAAGCTTTCTTT
j_call: TRBJ1-3; d_call: -; v_call: TRBV19; clone_size: -; cdr3_aa: CASKSWASSGNTIYF; cdr3_nt: TGTGCCAGTAAGTCATGGGCGTCCTCTGGAAACACCATATATTTT
j_call: TRBJ1-2; d_call: -; v_call: TRBV27; clone_size: -; cdr3_aa: CASSSVGNYYGYTF; cdr3_nt: TGTGCCAGCAGTTCCGTCGGGAACTACTATGGCTACACCTTC
j_call: TRBJ1-1; d_call: TRBD1; v_call: TRBV5-1; clone_size: -; cdr3_aa: CASSFGDRGFPTEAFF; cdr3_nt: TGCGCCAGCAGCTTCGGTGACAGGGGTTTCCCCACTGAAGCTTTCTTT
j_call: TRBJ1-3; d_call: -; v_call: TRBV27; clone_size: -; cdr3_aa: CASRPLEEGNTIYF; cdr3_nt: TGTGCCAGCAGACCCCTAGAAGAAGGAAACACCATATATTTT
j_call: TRBJ2-3; d_call: TRBD2; v_call: TRBV6-1; clone_size: -; cdr3_aa: CASSVSYSGAGDTQYF; cdr3_nt: TGTGCCAGCAGTGTCTCCTATAGCGGGGCCGGAGATACGCAGTATTTT
j_call: TRBJ1-1; d_call: -; v_call: TRBV18; clone_size: -; cdr3_aa: CASSAGTLAEAFF; cdr3_nt: TGTGCCAGCTCAGCCGGGACACTCGCTGAAGCTTTCTTT
j_call: TRBJ1-2; d_call: -; v_call: TRBV27; clone_size: once; cdr3_aa: CASSLGGTAYGYTF; cdr3_nt: TGTGCCAGCAGTTTAGGCGGGACGGCGTATGGCTACACCTTC
j_call: TRBJ1-1; d_call: -; v_call: TRBV7-8; clone_size: -; cdr3_aa: CASSLVGTKNTEAFF; cdr3_nt: TGTGCCAGCAGCTTAGTTGGGACAAAGAACACTGAAGCTTTCTTT
j_call: TRBJ1-2; d_call: -; v_call: TRBV7-2; clone_size: once; cdr3_aa: CASTPSRAGYTF; cdr3_nt: TGTGCCAGCACCCCCTCGAGAGCTGGCTACACCTTC
j_call: TRBJ2-7; d_call: -; v_call: TRBV5-1; clone_size: -; cdr3_aa: CASSLALTAGVDEQYF; cdr3_nt: TGCGCCAGCAGCTTGGCCCTTACCGCAGGGGTCGACGAGCAGTACTTC
j_call: TRBJ2-1; d_call: TRBD2; v_call: TRBV6-4; clone_size: -; cdr3_aa: CASSSGGADSDEQFF; cdr3_nt: TGTGCCAGCAGTAGCGGGGGGGCCGATAGCGATGAGCAGTTCTTC
j_call: TRBJ2-2; d_call: TRBD2; v_call: TRBV10-2; clone_size: once; cdr3_aa: CASRPLGTSAGELFF; cdr3_nt: TGCGCCAGCAGACCCCTTGGAACTAGCGCCGGGGAGCTGTTTTTT
j_call: TRBJ1-2; d_call: -; v_call: TRBV12-2; clone_size: -; cdr3_aa: CASRLVLQEQYYGYTF; cdr3_nt: TGTGCAAGTCGCTTAGTTTTGCAGGAACAATACTATGGCTACACCTTC
j_call: TRBJ2-2; d_call: TRBD1; v_call: TRBV9; clone_size: -; cdr3_aa: CASSGTGFTGELFF; cdr3_nt: TGTGCCAGCAGCGGGACAGGCTTCACCGGGGAGCTGTTTTTT
j_call: TRBJ2-7; d_call: -; v_call: TRBV14; clone_size: -; cdr3_aa: CASSQTTSGADEQYF; cdr3_nt: TGTGCCAGCAGCCAGACCACGTCAGGGGCCGACGAGCAGTACTTC
j_call: TRBJ1-5; d_call: -; v_call: TRBV6-5; clone_size: -; cdr3_aa: CASSSAGWQPQHF; cdr3_nt: TGTGCCAGCAGTTCTGCAGGGTGGCAGCCCCAGCATTTT
j_call: TRBJ1-5; d_call: TRBD1; v_call: TRBV10-2; clone_size: once; cdr3_aa: CASSEAGGFGQPQHF; cdr3_nt: TGCGCCAGCAGTGAGGCAGGGGGCTTTGGGCAGCCCCAGCATTTT
j_call: TRBJ1-5; d_call: -; v_call: TRBV27; clone_size: -; cdr3_aa: CASSKGLQWGLNQPQHF; cdr3_nt: TGTGCCAGCAGTAAGGGGCTCCAGTGGGGGCTTAATCAGCCCCAGCATTTT
j_call: TRBJ2-1; d_call: -; v_call: TRBV29-1; clone_size: few; cdr3_aa: CSVDDGGNEQFF; cdr3_nt: TGCAGCGTTGATGATGGGGGGAATGAGCAGTTCTTC
j_call: TRBJ2-2; d_call: -; v_call: TRBV9; clone_size: -; cdr3_aa: CASSVDGRGATGELFF; cdr3_nt: TGTGCCAGCAGCGTAGATGGCAGGGGGGCCACCGGGGAGCTGTTTTTT
j_call: TRBJ1-6; d_call: -; v_call: TRBV14; clone_size: -; cdr3_aa: CASSPPLNQGHSPLHF; cdr3_nt: TGTGCCAGCAGCCCACCATTGAACCAGGGTCATTCACCCCTCCACTTT
j_call: TRBJ1-1; d_call: -; v_call: TRBV6-5; clone_size: -; cdr3_aa: CASTNAGGNTEAFF; cdr3_nt: TGTGCCAGCACCAACGCCGGCGGGAACACTGAAGCTTTCTTT
j_call: TRBJ1-2; d_call: -; v_call: TRBV2; clone_size: -; cdr3_aa: CASSEDYPGTGDGYTF; cdr3_nt: TGTGCCAGCAGTGAAGACTATCCCGGGACGGGGGATGGCTACACCTTC
j_call: TRBJ1-1; d_call: -; v_call: TRBV6-5; clone_size: -; cdr3_aa: CASTLGGEAFF; cdr3_nt: TGTGCCAGCACCTTGGGAGGTGAAGCTTTCTTT
j_call: TRBJ2-1; d_call: TRBD1; v_call: TRBV7-3; clone_size: -; cdr3_aa: CASSPGTGVNEQFF; cdr3_nt: TGTGCCAGCAGCCCCGGGACAGGGGTCAATGAGCAGTTCTTC
j_call: TRBJ2-1; d_call: TRBD1; v_call: TRBV10-3; clone_size: once; cdr3_aa: CAISGVTGENNEQFF; cdr3_nt: TGTGCCATCAGTGGGGTGACAGGGGAAAACAATGAGCAGTTCTTC
j_call: TRBJ1-3; d_call: TRBD1; v_call: TRBV7-3; clone_size: -; cdr3_aa: CASSTGQGADTIYF; cdr3_nt: TGTGCCAGCAGCACGGGACAGGGGGCGGACACCATATATTTT
j_call: TRBJ1-2; d_call: -; v_call: TRBV5-4; clone_size: -; cdr3_aa: CASSSRGLGPSNYGYTF; cdr3_nt: TGTGCCAGCAGCTCTCGGGGGTTAGGCCCCTCTAACTATGGCTACACCTTC
j_call: TRBJ2-7; d_call: -; v_call: TRBV3-1/TRBV3-2; clone_size: -; cdr3_aa: CASSRGSYEQYF; cdr3_nt: TGTGCCAGCTCCCGCGGCTCCTACGAGCAGTACTTC
j_call: TRBJ1-1; d_call: -; v_call: TRBV7-3; clone_size: -; cdr3_aa: CASSHDRTEAFF; cdr3_nt: TGTGCCAGCAGCCACGACAGAACTGAAGCTTTCTTT